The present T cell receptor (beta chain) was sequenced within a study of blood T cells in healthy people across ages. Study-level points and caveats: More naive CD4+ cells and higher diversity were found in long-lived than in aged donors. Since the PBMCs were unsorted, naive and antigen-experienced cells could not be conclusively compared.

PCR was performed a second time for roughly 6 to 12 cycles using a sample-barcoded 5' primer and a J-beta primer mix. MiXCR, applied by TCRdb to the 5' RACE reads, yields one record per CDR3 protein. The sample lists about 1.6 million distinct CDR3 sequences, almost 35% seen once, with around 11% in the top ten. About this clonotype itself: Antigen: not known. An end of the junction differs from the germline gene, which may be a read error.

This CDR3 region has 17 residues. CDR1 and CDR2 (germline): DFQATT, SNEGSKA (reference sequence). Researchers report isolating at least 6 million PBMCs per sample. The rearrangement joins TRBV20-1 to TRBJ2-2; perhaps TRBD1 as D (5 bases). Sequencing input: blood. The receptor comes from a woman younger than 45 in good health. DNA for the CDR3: TGCAGTGCTCGAGAGGAAGGCAGGGCGCTCAACACCGGGGAGCTGTTTTTT. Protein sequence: CSAREEGRALNTGELFF.